These 15 T cell receptor beta chains were sequenced from one sample in a study of OX40 agonist ivuxolimab in advanced cancers. Method: immunoSEQ multiplex PCR; TCRdb's copy keeps in-frame clones and lacks some. The data hold about 46,000 clones, with around 90% observed a single time. The input for sequencing was CD4+ or CD8+ T cells sorted from blood, taken in a trial of the OX40 agonist ivuxolimab. These receptors came from an adult with an advanced solid tumor such as melanoma, head and neck, liver or kidney cancer.

This sequence joins TRBV30 and TRBJ2-3, with D possibly being TRBD1 (5 bases). CDR3 length: 13 residues. Trimming took 5 bases from V and 4 from J, leaving 13 bases between them. Germline CDR1 and CDR2: GTSNPN and SVGIG (reference sequence). The CDR3 bases are TGTGCCTGGGACAGCAGGCCGGCAGATACGCAGTATTTT. Encoded protein: CAWDSRPADTQYF.

This clone was detected once. DNA for the CDR3: TGCGCCAGCAGCCAAGATGTCGGGAACTCCTACAATGAGCAGTTCTTC. Translated, it gives CASSQDVGNSYNEQFF. V usage is TRBV4-3 and J usage is TRBJ2-1, with D maybe TRBD2 (5 bases). This CDR3 is built from 16 residues. The V end was cut by 0 bases, the J end by 0 bases, with 9 bases between. The germline V gene has CDR1 LGHNA and CDR2 YSLEER.

The genes are TRBV5-1 and TRBJ2-1; a possible D gene is TRBD2 (5 bases). The CDR3 contains 15 residues. Germline V gene data show CDR1 as SGHRS and CDR2 as YFSETQ. V was pared by 4 bases and J by 5 bases, with 16 bases between. Here the CDR3 reads CASSPGVGWDNEQFF. The CDR3 coding sequence is TGCGCCAGCAGCCCCGGGGTGGGTTGGGACAATGAGCAGTTCTTC.

The V call is TRBV6-4, the J call TRBJ2-1; 7 bases line up with TRBD2. Trimming removed 0 bases from V and 8 bases from J; junction bases left unmatched: 7. CDR3 length: 15 residues. The germline V gene has CDR1 MRHNA and CDR2 SNTAGT. CDR3 region: CASSDSGGGNDEQFF. CDR3 DNA sequence: TGTGCCAGCAGTGACTCTGGCGGGGGAAATGATGAGCAGTTCTTC.

The V call is TRBV6-6, the J call TRBJ2-7, with D perhaps matching TRBD1 or TRBD2 (5 bases each). V lost 2 bases and J lost 6, with 20 bases in between. Per germline, CDR1 MNHNY and CDR2 SVGAGI (reference sequence). The CDR3 has 16 residues. CDR3 amino acids: CASSYTTGPPLCEQYF. CDR3 coding DNA: TGTGCCAGCAGTTACACGACGGGACCTCCCCTTTGCGAGCAGTACTTC.

The CDR3 DNA reads as TGTGCCAGCAGCCGAGGGCAGCGGAAAGGGGGCACAGATACGCAGTATTTT. Residues: CASSRGQRKGGTDTQYF. The V call is TRBV11-3, the J call TRBJ2-3; the D gene could be TRBD1 or TRBD2 (5 bases each). V was trimmed by 5 bases and J by 1 base, leaving 19 bases between them. Germline CDR1 SGHNT, CDR2 YENEEA. The CDR3 runs to 17 residues.

The chain carries TRBV27 and TRBJ1-1, with D perhaps matching TRBD1 (6 bases). The germline CDR1 and CDR2 sequences are MNHEY and SMNVEV (reference sequence). This CDR3 comprises 15 residues. The germline V and J ends were trimmed by 0 bases and 0 bases, with 8 bases remaining between them. CDR3 in amino acids: CASSLSGGMNTEAFF. CDR3 nucleotides: TGTGCCAGCAGTTTATCAGGGGGGATGAACACTGAAGCTTTCTTT.

The chain is built from TRBV7-9 and TRBJ1-1; no clear D. The CDR3 has 14 amino acids. Germline values: CDR1 SEHNR, CDR2 FQNEAQ (reference sequence). V was shortened by 3 bases and J by 1 base, with 9 bases between the two germline ends. The CDR3: CASSLIRGNTEAFF. The CDR3, as DNA: TGTGCCAGCAGCTTGATTCGGGGGAACACTGAAGCTTTCTTT.

This chain links TRBV4-1 with TRBJ2-7; D unclear. Deletions cut 2 bases from V and 2 bases from J, with 10 bases between. The CDR3 is 14 residues long. CDR1 and CDR2 (germline): MGHRA, YSYEKL. The CDR3 here is CASSQIGVTYEQYF. For the CDR3, the DNA is TGCGCCAGCAGCCAAATAGGAGTGACCTACGAGCAGTACTTC.

The rearrangement links TRBV7-2 to TRBJ2-7; D is possibly TRBD1 (8 bases). This CDR3 spans 18 amino acids. Germline V gene lookup returns CDR1 SGHTA and CDR2 FQGNSA. V was pared by 4 bases and J by 7 bases, with 29 bases between. Here the CDR3 reads CASSSAGVGQGPGGEQYF. In DNA, the CDR3 is TGTGCCAGCAGCTCCGCGGGGGTAGGACAGGGACCCGGGGGAGAGCAGTACTTC.

The chain links TRBV9 to TRBJ2-2; possible D gene TRBD1, 5 bases. The CDR3 is 13 amino acids. The germline CDR1 and CDR2 sequences are SGDLS and YYNGEE. Trimming shortened V by 5 bases and J by 2 bases, and 7 bases separated the two germline ends. CDR3 in DNA: TGTGCCAGCAGGCAGGGAAACACCGGGGAGCTGTTTTTT. This sequence encodes CASRQGNTGELFF.

The genes are TRBV6-5 and TRBJ2-1, with TRBD1 as a possible D gene (5 bases). Germline V lookup: CDR1 MNHEY, CDR2 SVGAGI. The CDR3 runs to 12 residues. Trimming took 6 bases from V and 7 from J, leaving 10 bases between them. The CDR3 spells CASSQGLNEQFF. CDR3 nucleotide sequence: TGTGCCAGCAGCCAGGGCCTTAATGAGCAGTTCTTC.

This clone was seen once. The V call is TRBV19, the J call TRBJ1-5; D is undetermined. In germline, CDR1 is LNHDA, CDR2 SQIVND (reference sequence). V was shortened by 7 bases and J by 7 bases, with 23 bases between the two germline ends. This CDR3 has 16 amino acids. The CDR3 DNA reads as TGTGCCAGTACCCCCGTATTTGGTGGAGTGGGCCAGCCCCAGCATTTT. It specifies CASTPVFGGVGQPQHF.

V gene TRBV10-3 combines with J gene TRBJ1-3; 10 bases are shared with TRBD1. V gave up 3 bases and J gave up 2 bases; unmatched junction bases: 1. Germline V CDR1 and CDR2: ENHRY, SYGVKD. CDR3 length: 15 residues. CDR3 protein: CAISEDRGPGNTIYF. The CDR3 nucleotides read TGTGCCATCAGTGAAGACAGGGGGCCTGGAAACACCATATATTTT.

The chain's CDR3 is CASSMSGPAYNEQFF. The CDR3 DNA follows: TGTGCCAGTAGTATGAGCGGGCCGGCCTACAATGAGCAGTTCTTC. The chain has TRBV19 and TRBJ2-1; maybe TRBD2 (6 bases). The V and J ends lost 3 bases and 2 bases respectively, with 11 bases between them. The CDR3 covers 15 residues. Germline lookup yields CDR1 LNHDA and CDR2 SQIVND (reference sequence).